This record concerns one T cell receptor beta chain sequence. This clone's antigen is unknown. The sample holds no much larger clone one base away, and base qualities are not on file. Other DNA sequences in this specimen translate into the identical CDR3. This record comes from a study of CD8+ T cells in alopecia areata (dated by TCRdb to 2016 to 2019). As for the study more broadly: Treated patients were enrolled in an open-label pilot trial of oral tofacitinib at 5 to 10 mg twice daily for moderate-to-severe alopecia areata. Patients received tofacitinib for 6 to 18 months and were then followed off drug for 6 months to check for delayed response and recurrence. To study T cell clonal expansion in alopecia areata, the researchers applied high-throughput TCRbeta sequencing to both the C3H/HeJ mouse model and human patients. On the human side, TCRbeta sequencing was run on scalp tissue and on sorted CD4+ and CD8+ peripheral blood T cells from healthy controls and from alopecia areata patients with either patchy or totalis/universalis disease. Patients on tofacitinib were biopsied at baseline and after 4 and 24 weeks of treatment, and several of the patients also had a later scalp biopsy. Scalp clonality was compared among normal scalp (n=4), patchy alopecia areata scalp (n=8), and alopecia totalis/universalis scalp (n=8). RNA was obtained with the PAXgene miRNA kit for fixed scalp, the miRNeasy kit for PBMCs, and the RNeasy kit for mouse skin. TCRbeta CDR3 regions were amplified by immunoSEQ multiplex PCR using 35 Vbeta forward and 13 Jbeta reverse primers. Results and caveats for the whole study, not just this receptor: Scalp TCR repertoire analysis is complicated because resident alphabeta T cells in normal human skin are also sequenced, whereas mouse skin is dominated by gammadelta T cells. Higher clonality and more expanded CD8+ clones were observed in lesional scalp than in normal scalp, particularly in alopecia totalis/universalis, a finding suggestive of antigenic drive. Compared with mice, TCR sequences shared between patients were less clear, possibly partly because of HLA diversity across the patient population.

Preparation of the library involved the immunoSEQ multiplex PCR assay. To provide template for TCR sequencing, every sample had RNA extracted and reverse transcribed into cDNA. SuperScript III was used to make first-strand cDNA, primed with a 2:1 mix of oligo-dT and random hexamers. A synthetic immune receptor repertoire was used to assess amplification bias, and residual bias was removed computationally. The authors processed their data as follows. Raw reads were preprocessed to remove errors, and CDR3 was defined by IMGT conventions from the conserved cysteine to phenylalanine. To get clonality, Shannon entropy was normalized by log2 of the number of productive unique TCRs and the result was subtracted from 1. CD4 or CD8 identity of scalp clones was inferred by cross-referencing scalp TCRbeta sequences with sorted blood CD4 and CD8 repertoires. This immuneACCESS table, as held by TCRdb, lists in-frame sequences with V and J called but not all clones. Of the missing ones, under half trace to an unresolved V gene in checked studies; the others have no known cause. V, J and clone size are taken as reported in that table, and D and trimming were inferred from the DNA itself. The sample contains almost 250,000 clones, around two thirds of them found a single time. The ten biggest clones cover around 1.2% of the sample.

Reading the label with the study, this specimen's time point is: baseline before oral tofacitinib. Peripheral blood and lesional scalp punch biopsies were obtained from patients with alopecia areata. PBMCs were isolated by density centrifugation and stained for CD3, CD4 and CD8, and CD4+ and CD8+ T cells were sorted on a FACSAria. The CDR3 measures 13 amino acids from cysteine to phenylalanine. The read is trimmed to its CDR3 DNA, 39 bases read in frame from base 1. Relative to germline, V is 4 bases shorter and J is 1 base shorter, with 3 bases between their ends. Sequences SGHRS (CDR1) and YFSETQ (CDR2) are obtained from the germline V gene.

This TCR derives from a human donor with alopecia areata. The material sequenced was CD4+ T cells sorted from blood, taken at week 0. The chain is assembled from TRBV5-1 and TRBJ2-6; no D gene is confidently identified. The CDR3 region has the sequence CASSLSGANVLTF. The DNA sequence follows: TGCGCCAGCAGCCTTTCTGGGGCCAACGTCCTGACTTTC.